The 10 T cell receptor beta chains presented below share a single source sample, sequenced in a study of T cell repertoires in cytomegalovirus infection. TCRdb ran MiXCR on the reads and lists one entry per CDR3 protein. The data contain 200,000 to 300,000 distinct CDR3 sequences, approximately 10% of them singletons. Sequencing used PBMCs. These TCRs come from a human donor in good health (CMV status not recorded). Some clones in this sample may be carry-over from other donors' samples.

This clonotype was recorded many times. Here the CDR3 DNA reads TGTGCCAGCAGTACAGCAGGGATCAATCAGCCCCAGCATTTT. Translated, it gives CASSTAGINQPQHF. The V and J genes are TRBV28 and TRBJ1-5; weak D call: TRBD1 (5 bases). CDR1 and CDR2 (germline): MDHEN, SYDVKM. The CDR3 length is 14 residues. The germline V and J ends were trimmed by 5 bases and 3 bases, with 11 bases remaining between them. Combining the CDR3 with reference TRBV28 and TRBJ1-5 gives the whole variable domain DVKVTQSSRYLVKRTGEKVFLECVQDMDHENMFWYRQDPGLGLRLIYFSYDVKMKEKGDIPEGYSVSREKKERFSLILESASTNQTSMYLCASSTAGINQPQHFGDGTRLSIL.

CDR3 residues: CSAEDGSNSPLHF. The CDR3 coding sequence is TGCAGTGCTGAAGACGGGAGTAATTCACCCCTCCACTTT. V is TRBV20-1 and J is TRBJ1-6, with D uncertain. The length of the CDR3 is 13 residues. V was shortened by 5 bases and J by 6 bases, with 11 bases between the two germline ends. CDR1 is DFQATT, CDR2 SNEGSKA, per germline (reference sequence).

This clonotype was seen ten or more times. The chain has TRBV18 and TRBJ1-1; possibly TRBD1 for D (5 bases). The CDR3 is 11 residues long. Germline V gene lookup returns CDR1 KGHSH and CDR2 LQKENI. Trimming took 3 bases from V and 9 from J, leaving 8 bases between them. The CDR3 here is CASSPGTKAFF. The CDR3 nucleotides read TGTGCCAGCTCACCCGGGACGAAAGCTTTCTTT. Full variable domain (missing parts from reference TRBV18 and TRBJ1-1): NAGVMQNPRHLVRRRGQEARLRCSPMKGHSHVYWYRQLPEEGLKFMVYLQKENIIDESGMPKERFSAEFPKEGPSILRIQQVVRGDSAAYFCASSPGTKAFFGQGTRLTVV.

This clonotype was counted at least ten times. The chain carries TRBV7-3 and TRBJ2-5; D gene uncertain. The CDR3 is 15 residues long. V lost 0 bases, J lost 2 bases, and 10 bases lay in between. Germline lookup yields CDR1 SGHTA and CDR2 FQGTGA. The CDR3 region has the DNA TGTGCCAGCAGCTTAACCCCGTCCGTGCAAGAGACCCAGTACTTC. Translated: CASSLTPSVQETQYF.

This clonotype has a handful of counts. The rearrangement links TRBV30 to TRBJ2-3; 8 positions match TRBD1. The CDR3 runs to 16 residues. Germline trimming cut 2 bases from V and 3 bases from J; bases unmatched to any gene: 10. Germline lookup yields CDR1 GTSNPN and CDR2 SVGIG (reference sequence). CDR3 nucleotides: TGTGCCTGGAGTTCACCGACAGGGGCCAAAACAGATACGCAGTATTTT. Residues: CAWSSPTGAKTDTQYF.

This clonotype was picked up many times. DNA for the CDR3: TGTGCCAGCAGCTTAGTTAGCCAAGAGACCCAGTACTTC. This translates into CASSLVSQETQYF. The chain has TRBV7-2 and TRBJ2-5, with D hard to call. In germline, CDR1 is SGHTA, CDR2 FQGNSA. The ends were cut back, 1 base at V and 1 base at J, with 4 bases in the middle. The CDR3 extends over 13 amino acids.

This clonotype was seen repeatedly, ten times or more. This chain links TRBV28 with TRBJ2-2; 8 nucleotides line up with TRBD2. The CDR3 loop spans 19 amino acids. Looked up from germline, CDR1 is MDHEN and CDR2 is SYDVKM. Losses at the gene ends were 6 bases for V and 0 bases for J; bases not matched to a gene: 15. CDR3 sequence reads: CASRPISRGGLANTGELFF. The CDR3 nucleotides are TGTGCCAGCAGGCCAATCTCCCGCGGGGGACTAGCGAACACCGGGGAGCTGTTTTTT.

This clonotype occurred many times. This chain uses TRBV7-8 with TRBJ2-1; no clear D gene. Deletions cut 5 bases from V and 8 bases from J, with 16 bases between. The CDR3 has 14 amino acids. The germline gives CDR1 SGHVS, CDR2 FQNEAQ. The CDR3 reads CASSNPSGSHEQFF. The DNA of the CDR3 is TGTGCCAGCAGCAACCCCTCCGGGTCTCATGAGCAGTTCTTC.

The sample holds many counts of this clonotype. V usage is TRBV7-2 and J usage is TRBJ1-2; no definite D call. Germline V gene data show CDR1 as SGHTA and CDR2 as FQGNSA. Trimming took 0 bases from V and 4 from J, leaving 9 bases between them. CDR3 length equals 14 residues. The CDR3 DNA is TGTGCCAGCAGCTTAGCAGAGGTGGTCTATGGCTACACCTTC. This encodes CASSLAEVVYGYTF.

In its sample, this clonotype was seen a few times. The junction shows a germline mismatch at one end, possibly a read error. The J gene is TRBJ1-3, the V gene TRBV4-1; D is ambiguous. The CDR3 extends over 15 amino acids. Germline V lookup: CDR1 MGHRA, CDR2 YSYEKL. This chain's CDR3 is CASSQTLSSGNTIYF. The CDR3 DNA reads as TGTGCCAGCAGCCAGACCCTGAGCTCTGGAAACACCATATATTTT.